Below, one T cell receptor beta chain is given with its context. The antigen remains undetermined. UMI-tagged TRB cDNA libraries were built via 5' RACE. TCRdb re-called the 5' RACE reads; every CDR3 protein appears as one record, without DNA. Its table records more than 40,000 distinct CDR3 sequences. This CDR3 contains 15 residues. Germline-derived CDR1 and CDR2 are SEHNR and FQNEAQ (reference sequence). The source of the sample is a study of CXCR3-negative and CXCR3-positive naive CD8 T cells. About the study: The TRB read total, roughly 150 million, broke down to about 1.5 +/- 0.3 million reads per library. Study outcomes and limitations: Hydrophobicity was higher for TRB CDR3s found in CXCR3-positive naive cells than in CXCR3-negative naive cells. Partial loss of CXCR3 expression followed cryopreservation; most assays used fresh PBMCs.

This sequence was found in a human donor in good health. Some clones in this sample may be carry-over from other donors' samples. The sequencing input was naive CXCR3- CD8+ T cells from blood. Subset in this sample: CD45RO-CCR7+CD27+CD95- naive CD8+ T cells lacking CXCR3 (TNR3-). The chain couples TRBV7-9 to TRBJ2-7; no DNA is available, so the TRBD1 call from TCRdb remains unchecked. The chain's CDR3 is CASSGGTESSYEQYF.